The present entry profiles one T cell receptor (beta chain) with its context. These data originate in a study of blood T cell repertoires in COVID-19. The protocol was immunoSEQ multiplex PCR, while the TCRdb copy is restricted to in-frame clones and leaves out a portion. The profile shows about 42,000 clones, around 91% of them singletons. The specimen was peripheral blood. The TCR originated in a man aged 30-40 years with active or convalescent COVID-19.

The CDR3 nucleotides are TGTGCCAGCAGACCCCCTCTAGCTTCCGGTGCAGAGACCCAGTACTTC. Protein: CASRPPLASGAETQYF. The rearrangement uses TRBV28 and TRBJ2-5; a weak D match, TRBD2 (5 bases). This CDR3 region has 16 residues. Germline V gene data show CDR1 as MDHEN and CDR2 as SYDVKM. The V end was cut by 6 bases, the J end by 4 bases, with 21 bases between.